What follows is one T cell receptor (beta chain) and its context. The sample comes from a study of blood T cell repertoires in COVID-19. Looked up from germline, CDR1 is KGHSH and CDR2 is LQKENI. CDR3 size: 19 residues. V lost 2 bases and J 3 bases, leaving 23 bases between the germline ends. The assay was immunoSEQ multiplex PCR, and TCRdb's table has in-frame clones only and misses some. The sample lists approximately 200,000 clones, approximately 85% occurring once. The receptor's source is a man aged 35-49 years with acute or convalescent COVID-19. This rearrangement joins TRBV18 to TRBJ2-4; tentatively, D is TRBD1 (6 bases). What was sequenced was peripheral blood. The CDR3 region has the DNA TGTGCCAGCTCACCAAGGGGGTCGCCGGGACGTGTTGACAAAAACATTCAGTACTTC. It is translated as CASSPRGSPGRVDKNIQYF.